This T cell receptor beta chain is from a study of control samples from healthy donors and cancer patients. Clones were read by immunoSEQ multiplex PCR, and TCRdb kept only the in-frame ones, dropping some. Of approximately 150,000 clones listed, 89% are singletons. For this clone: This CDR3 is also generated by other DNA sequences in the sample.

The CDR3 is made up of 14 amino acids. V was shortened by 2 bases and J by 2 bases, with 7 bases between the two germline ends. Germline-derived CDR1 and CDR2 are KGHSH and LQKENI. This clonotype was sampled from a man in his forties or fifties with head and neck cancer. The sample consisted of PBMCs. The chain links TRBV18 to TRBJ1-5, with D possibly matching TRBD1 (5 bases). This CDR3 is CASSPGTGNQPQHF. In DNA form, the CDR3 reads TGTGCCAGCTCACCAGGGACCGGCAATCAGCCCCAGCATTTT. The full variable domain, with the rest looked up from reference TRBV18 and TRBJ1-5, is NAGVMQNPRHLVRRRGQEARLRCSPMKGHSHVYWYRQLPEEGLKFMVYLQKENIIDESGMPKERFSAEFPKEGPSILRIQQVVRGDSAAYFCASSPGTGNQPQHFGDGTRLSIL.